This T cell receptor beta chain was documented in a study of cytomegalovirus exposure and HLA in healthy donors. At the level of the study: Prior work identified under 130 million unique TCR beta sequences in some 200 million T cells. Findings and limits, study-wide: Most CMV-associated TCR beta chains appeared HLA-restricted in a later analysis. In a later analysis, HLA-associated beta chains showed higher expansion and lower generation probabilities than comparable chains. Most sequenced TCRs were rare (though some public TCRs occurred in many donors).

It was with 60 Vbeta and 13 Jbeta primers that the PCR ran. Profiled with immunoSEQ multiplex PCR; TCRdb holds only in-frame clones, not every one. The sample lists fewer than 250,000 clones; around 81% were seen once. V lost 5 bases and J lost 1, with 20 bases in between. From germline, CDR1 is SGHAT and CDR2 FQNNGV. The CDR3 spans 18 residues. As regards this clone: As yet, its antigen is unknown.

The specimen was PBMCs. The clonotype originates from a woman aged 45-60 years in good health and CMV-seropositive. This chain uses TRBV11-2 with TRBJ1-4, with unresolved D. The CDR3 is CASSNKPGWVGTNEKLFF. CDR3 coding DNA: TGTGCCAGCAGCAACAAACCGGGATGGGTAGGAACTAATGAAAAACTGTTTTTT.